This section outlines one T cell receptor (beta chain) sequence together with its context. As it was prepared, the TCRbeta library received unique molecular identifiers. TCRdb called the PCR reads again in MiXCR, with one record for every CDR3 protein. The table includes roughly 350,000 distinct CDR3 sequences, about 9.3% detected once. V gave up 3 bases and J gave up 7 bases; unmatched junction bases: 16. Germline CDR1 and CDR2: GTSNPN and SVGIG (reference sequence). The CDR3 extends over 17 amino acids. These data are taken from a study of T-cell reconstitution after alpha-beta-depleted transplantation in children.

The input for sequencing was PBMCs from the stem cell graft donor, taken from the stem cell graft. The chain links TRBV30 to TRBJ2-1; 9 bases align to TRBD2. The clonotype originates from a human donor who donated a stem cell graft to a child with acute lymphoblastic leukemia. CDR3 DNA: TGTGCCTGGAGCGACTCACCGTTAGCGGGAGCGGGGAATGAGCAGTTCTTC. This translates into CAWSDSPLAGAGNEQFF.